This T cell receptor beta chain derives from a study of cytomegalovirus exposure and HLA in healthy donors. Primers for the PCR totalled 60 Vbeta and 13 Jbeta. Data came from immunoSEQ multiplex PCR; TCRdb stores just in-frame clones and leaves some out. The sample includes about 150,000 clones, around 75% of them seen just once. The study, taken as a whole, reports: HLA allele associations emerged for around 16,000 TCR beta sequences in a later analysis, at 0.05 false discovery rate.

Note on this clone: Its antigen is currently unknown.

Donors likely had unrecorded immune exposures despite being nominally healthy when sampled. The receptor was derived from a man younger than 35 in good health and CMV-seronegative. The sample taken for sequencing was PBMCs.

For the CDR3, the DNA is TGTGCCAGCAGCTTAGAGCTCCGGGAGACCCAGTACTTC. Translation gives CASSLELRETQYF. The chain recombines TRBV7-2 with TRBJ2-5, with D hard to call. CDR3 size: 13 residues. CDR1 is SGHTA and CDR2 is FQGNSA in the germline V gene. V was cut by 1 base and J by 5 bases, with 8 bases left in between.